This T cell receptor beta chain was profiled in a study of graft-versus-host responses after intestinal transplantation. Assay: immunoSEQ multiplex PCR; the TCRdb copy retains only in-frame clones and omits some. The sample carries 10,000 to 15,000 clones, about 29% recorded once. Germline V gene sequence: CDR1 SNHLY, CDR2 FYNNEI. Trimming took off 5 bases at V and 11 bases at J, with 16 bases between the two ends. The CDR3 covers 12 residues. Investigators plated approximately 200,000 CFSE-labeled responder cells together with approximately 200,000 irradiated stimulator cells labeled with violet dye.

The sequence came from a human patient who received an intestinal transplant. The starting material was alloreactive CD8+ T cells from a mixed lymphocyte reaction culture, obtained before intestinal transplant. The subset was: CFSE-low proliferating T cells sorted from roughly 6-day pre-transplant mixed lymphocyte reaction (GvH or HvG direction). The rearrangement uses TRBV2 and TRBJ2-7, with a possible D match to TRBD2 (6 bases). The CDR3 is CASSLPWEREYF. The CDR3 nucleotides read TGTGCCAGCAGTCTTCCTTGGGAGCGGGAGTACTTC.